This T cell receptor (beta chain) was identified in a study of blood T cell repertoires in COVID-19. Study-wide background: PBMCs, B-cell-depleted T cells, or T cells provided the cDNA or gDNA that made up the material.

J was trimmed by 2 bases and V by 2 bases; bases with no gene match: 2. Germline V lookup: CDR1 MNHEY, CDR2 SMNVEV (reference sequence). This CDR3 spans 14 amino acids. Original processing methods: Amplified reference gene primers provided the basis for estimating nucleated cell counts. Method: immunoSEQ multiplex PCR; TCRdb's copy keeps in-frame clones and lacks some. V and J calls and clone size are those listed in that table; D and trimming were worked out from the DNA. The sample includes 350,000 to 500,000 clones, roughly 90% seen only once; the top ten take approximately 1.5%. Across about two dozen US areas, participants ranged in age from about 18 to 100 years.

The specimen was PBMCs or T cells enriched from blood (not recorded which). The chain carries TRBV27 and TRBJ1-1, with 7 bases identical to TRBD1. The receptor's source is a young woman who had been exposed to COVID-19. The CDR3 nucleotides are TGTGCCAGCAGTTTAAGACAGGGCAACACTGAAGCTTTCTTT. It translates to CASSLRQGNTEAFF.